This T cell receptor beta chain was captured by sequencing in a study of blood T cell repertoires in COVID-19. As for the study in general: Both acute and convalescent COVID-19 samples were obtained from the United States, Italy and Spain.

Authors' data handling: Estimation of nucleated cell counts was performed using reference gene primer amplification. Generated by immunoSEQ multiplex PCR, the TCRdb table keeps only in-frame clones and is missing some. Clone size and V and J calls were adopted from that table, with D and trimming inferred from the DNA. The data contain under 200,000 clones, 80% to 90% of them singletons. Germline-derived CDR1 and CDR2 are SNHLY and FYNNEI. The CDR3 is 14 amino acids. Deletions cut 4 bases from V and 2 bases from J, with 9 bases between. This rearrangement joins TRBV2 to TRBJ1-5; D is unclear. The source is a woman of 80 years or more with acute or convalescent COVID-19. Source material: peripheral blood. The chain's CDR3 is CASSAGMGNQPQHF. The CDR3 DNA is TGTGCCAGCAGTGCGGGTATGGGCAATCAGCCCCAGCATTTT. The full variable domain, rest sourced from reference TRBV2 and TRBJ1-5, is EPEVTQTPSHQVTQMGQEVILRCVPISNHLYFYWYRQILGQKVEFLVSFYNNEISEKSEIFDDQFSVERPDGSNFTLKIRSTKLEDSAMYFCASSAGMGNQPQHFGDGTRLSIL.